This T cell receptor beta chain stems from a study of Graves' ophthalmopathy and Graves' hyperthyroidism. Germline V CDR1 and CDR2: KGHSH, LQKENI. V shed 1 base and J 3 bases; nucleotides not matched to a gene: 9. The CDR3 loop spans 16 amino acids. Amplification of TCR beta CDR3 regions used RNA transcripts. Following a first-round RT-PCR that used HTBI primers, a second-round multiplex PCR was carried out. TCRdb recomputed calls from the multiplex PCR reads with MiXCR, one row per CDR3 protein. The sample shows some 380,000 distinct CDR3 sequences, 15% to 17% of them seen only once. Regarding this clonotype: Its specificity is not known.

In this cohort, patients with other autoimmune diseases, uncontrolled infections, pregnancy or lactation were excluded. Isolation of PBMCs was performed using over 9.5 ml of fresh peripheral blood. Whole-study results and caveats: Ophthalmopathy progression predictions by the model showed about 75% specificity and roughly 70% sensitivity.

The chain is built from TRBV18 and TRBJ2-7, with 7 nucleotides matching TRBD2. This clonotype was sampled from a young woman with stable Graves' hyperthyroidism. The material sequenced was peripheral blood. CDR3 protein: CASSPLAQGGIYEQYF. The CDR3 nucleotides are TGTGCCAGCTCACCACTGGCTCAGGGAGGGATCTACGAGCAGTACTTC.